The source of this TCR beta chain is a study of shared clonotypes between healthy human individuals (dated by TCRdb to about 2020). Study-level background: The cohort comprised a couple of women and a few men aged 18 to 49 years. Per donor, three plates each were used for CD4 naive and CD4 memory, two for CD8 naive, and one for CD8 memory. Blood TCR repertoires of a handful of healthy adults were deeply sequenced to estimate repertoire size and the extent of clonotype sharing between individuals. To increase sequencing depth and limit assay-specific biases, TCR repertoire library preparation and sequencing were carried out by different laboratories using diverse techniques. Each donor's leukapheresis produced roughly between roughly 0.85 and 10 billion PBMCs. Points the paper makes about the study in general: Even with the large sequencing depth, rarefaction of the sorted-subset datasets indicated that sequencing was incomplete. Because the study included only a small number of donors, the genetic and exposure-history diversity represented was limited. Sampling was restricted to blood, and TCR repertoires in tissues likely differ from the TCR repertoires found in blood. Pairwise subsampling indicated that sequencing depth was expected to affect the degree of clonotype sharing among donors. Compared with non-shared clonotypes, clonotypes shared by all four sorted-subset donors had higher generation probabilities. When four donors were compared, the shared fraction of clonotypes was about 5.4% for naive CD4, 3% to 4% for naive CD8, 2.3% for memory CD4, and under 0.5% for memory CD8. Larger estimated clonotype richness was generally found for naive subsets than for memory subsets.

Using the deep immunoSEQ assay, TCR CDR3 regions were amplified from genomic DNA by multiplex PCR. Extracted genomic DNA from each cell subset was distributed evenly across all wells of several immunoSEQ 96-well plates, and each plate was treated as a replicate. For sorted subsets, each replicate PCR was loaded with 200 ng genomic DNA, equivalent to 25,000 to 30,000 T cell genomes. Purified libraries were quantified with a Qubit 3.0 fluorometer, sized on a Bioanalyzer 2100, and re-quantified with the KAPA Library Quantification kit. Every immunoSEQ 96-well plate was sequenced on a dedicated single-read 150-cycle Illumina NextSeq 550 flow cell. On the study's bioinformatics: Because the immunoSEQ output included only junctional sequences and no quality scores, the filtering could not be the same as the filtering used for full-length reads. Sequences were annotated with PyIR, a Python wrapper for IgBLAST v1.9, and V/J genes and CDR3 were assigned using IMGT germline references. Reads were removed for weak V/J assignments (E-value above 1e-6), missing CDR3, stop codons, out-of-frame junctions, or ambiguous translated residues. V3J clonotypes were defined as sequences sharing the same inferred V gene, J gene, and CDR3 amino acid sequence. To compute the percentage overlap between repertoires, the number of shared unique clonotypes was divided by the size of the smaller repertoire. RTK rarefaction, the Chao1 estimator, and Recon v2.1 estimates of unobserved clonotypes were used to assess repertoire richness. For all TCRbeta clonotypes obtained by the gDNA method from a handful of donors, generation probabilities were computed with OLGA. The clones in this table, taken by TCRdb from immuneACCESS, are in-frame only. Not every clone is retained; where verified, under half of the shortfall comes from an unresolved V gene, and the cause of the rest is unknown. V and J calls and clone size come straight from that table; D and trimming were deduced from the DNA. Present in this sample are a few million clones, approximately 94% of which were seen just once. Around 0.14% of the sample rests with the top ten.

Trimming removed 5 bases from V and 9 bases from J; the gene matches leave 7 bases unexplained. The germline V gene (reference sequence) sets CDR1 to LNHDA and CDR2 to SQIVND. The CDR3 contains 15 residues, cysteine and phenylalanine counted. The CDR3 DNA has 45 bases and is translated from base 1. Donors were healthy HIV-negative adults with no recently reported acute infections or vaccinations. Every donor was a Caucasian adult living in Nashville, Tennessee, USA. CD4+ T cells were enriched by magnetic negative selection; naive cells were then positively selected on CD45RA, and the negative fraction formed the memory subset. Blood was obtained by leukapheresis, after which PBMCs were separated by Ficoll-Histopaque density gradient centrifugation and cryopreserved in liquid nitrogen vapor phase. Analytical flow cytometry was used to check the purity and quantity of every magnetically sorted T cell population. From each sorted fraction, genomic DNA was isolated and quantified by UV absorbance on a Nanodrop 2000c.

On this clone: No cognate antigen has been identified for it. Base qualities were left out, and no much larger clone turns up one base away.

The receptor chain draws on TRBV19 and TRBJ2-1; 13 bases in the middle match TRBD2. The sequencing sample was made of naive CD4+ T cells sorted from blood. In light of the paper, this sample's cell subset or site label describes: CD45RA+ positively selected. The TCR sequence derives from a man younger than 30 in good health. Here is the DNA: TGTGCCAGTAGTTCGGTGACTAGCGGGGGGCCTGAGCAGTTCTTC. This encodes CASSSVTSGGPEQFF.